This T cell receptor beta chain originates from a study of OX40 agonist ivuxolimab in advanced cancers. Across the whole study: Given to patients was ivuxolimab, an agonistic anti-OX40 (CD134) antibody. The group had a mean age of about 64 years, ranged from 23 to 79, and was 75% to 85% male. Study-wide points: Individuals who were partial responders at 0.1-3.0 mg/kg had clonal expansion that ranked among the lowest.

V gave up 6 bases and J gave up 12 bases, with 11 bases separating them. Germline V CDR1 and CDR2: MNHEY, SVGAGI. There are 10 residues in the CDR3. The data were produced by immunoSEQ multiplex PCR, yet TCRdb's version contains in-frame clones alone and is incomplete. The sample lists tens of thousands of clones, just under 90% occurring once. Regarding this clone: Its antigen is not known.

The sequence derives from an adult with an advanced solid tumor such as melanoma, head and neck, liver or kidney cancer. The specimen comprised CD4+ or CD8+ T cells sorted from blood, sampled in a trial of the OX40 agonist ivuxolimab. This chain connects TRBV6-5 to TRBJ2-5; D gene uncertain. CDR3 residues: CASRPWPKYF. The CDR3 bases are TGTGCCAGCAGGCCGTGGCCGAAGTACTTC.